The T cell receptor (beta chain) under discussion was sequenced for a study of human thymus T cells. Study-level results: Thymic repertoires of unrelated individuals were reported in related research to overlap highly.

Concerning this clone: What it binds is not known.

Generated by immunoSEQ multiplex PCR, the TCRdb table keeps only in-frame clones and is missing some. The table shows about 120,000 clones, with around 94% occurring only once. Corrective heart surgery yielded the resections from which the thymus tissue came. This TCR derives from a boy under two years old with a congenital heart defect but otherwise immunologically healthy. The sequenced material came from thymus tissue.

The CDR3 protein is CASSNRQGHEKLFF. In DNA, the CDR3 is TGTGCCAGCAGCAACCGACAGGGTCACGAAAAACTGTTTTTT. V gene TRBV7-8 combines with J gene TRBJ1-4; 7 nucleotides agree with TRBD1. The ends lost 5 bases at V and 8 bases at J; junction bases unmatched: 8. This CDR3 is 14 amino acids long. CDR1 SGHVS and CDR2 FQNEAQ come from the germline V gene.